The 8 T cell receptor beta chains presented below share a single source sample, sequenced in a study of T cells after yellow fever vaccination (dated by TCRdb to between 2018 and 2021). Libraries were built with 5' RACE. Instrument on record: Illumina HiSeq 2500. TCRdb reanalyzed the raw reads on its own, using fastp at Q25 for trimming and MiXCR for clone calling, and kept in-frame beta chains. Merged by CDR3 protein, the rows form single entries marked with the most common genes and DNA. For this sample the table gives a few hundred thousand distinct CDR3 sequences, of which roughly 6.3% were detected only once. The top ten clones comprise about 0.95% of the sample. The treatment or condition tag for this specimen amounts to: live attenuated yellow fever vaccine strain. The sequencing used CD4+ T cells sorted from PBMCs, collected on the day of the yellow fever booster vaccination. These TCRs come from a man aged 30 to 45 who received the YFV17D yellow fever vaccine.

This clonotype has a count of ten or more. The chain employs TRBV27 and TRBJ2-1; 7 bases match TRBD1. The germline CDR1 and CDR2 sequences are MNHEY and SMNVEV (reference sequence). J lost 6 bases, V lost 2 bases, and 10 bases had no gene match. The CDR3 runs to 16 residues. The CDR3 nucleotides are TGTGCCAGCAGTTTACGTGGCTGGACAGGCACCAATGAGCAGTTCTTC. The encoded protein is CASSLRGWTGTNEQFF.

The gene calls are TRBV20-1 and TRBJ2-1; 15 bases agree with TRBD2. CDR3 length: 16 amino acids. Germline trimming cut 5 bases from V and 1 base from J; bases unmatched to any gene: 3. The germline gives CDR1 DFQATT, CDR2 SNEGSKA (reference sequence). The CDR3 nucleotides read TGCAGTGCTGGACTAGCGGGAGGGCGGTCCTACAATGAGCAGTTCTTC. Protein sequence: CSAGLAGGRSYNEQFF.

V is TRBV11-2 and J is TRBJ2-5, with TRBD2 as a possible D gene (7 bases). Trimming stripped 8 bases from V and 4 bases from J, with 20 bases between. The CDR3 consists of 15 residues. The germline V gene has CDR1 SGHAT and CDR2 FQNNGV. This chain's CDR3 is CASATGGASGETQYF. CDR3 nucleotide sequence: TGTGCCAGCGCAACGGGGGGCGCATCAGGAGAGACCCAGTACTTC.

Ten or more counts support this clonotype. The J gene is TRBJ2-7, the V gene TRBV11-2; D possibly corresponds to TRBD2 (6 bases). The ends were cut back, 2 bases at V and 3 bases at J, with 8 bases in the middle. The CDR3 has 13 amino acids. Germline lookup yields CDR1 SGHAT and CDR2 FQNNGV. CDR3 nucleotide sequence: TGTGCCAGCAGCTTAAGTAGCGGCTACGAGCAGTACTTC. Amino acids: CASSLSSGYEQYF.

Many counts were recorded for this clonotype. The J gene is TRBJ2-5, the V gene TRBV7-2; tentatively, D is TRBD1 (6 bases). Germline lookup yields CDR1 SGHTA and CDR2 FQGNSA. CDR3 size: 16 residues. V was pared by 2 bases and J by 5 bases, with 18 bases between. Here the CDR3 reads CASSLHLGQGMETQYF. The CDR3 coding sequence is TGTGCCAGCAGCTTACATCTCGGGCAGGGGATGGAGACCCAGTACTTC.

The chain couples TRBV7-2 to TRBJ2-7; 10 bases fit TRBD2. Losses at the gene ends were 8 bases for V and 3 bases for J; bases not matched to a gene: 7. The CDR3 is 14 amino acids. Germline V gene data show CDR1 as SGHTA and CDR2 as FQGNSA. The CDR3 region has the DNA TGTGCCAGCGGACCTAGCGGGAGAGGCTACGAGCAGTACTTC. Its protein product is CASGPSGRGYEQYF.

This clonotype was recorded many times. The chain is built from TRBV27 and TRBJ2-7; no firm D call. V shed 6 bases and J shed 2 bases, with 11 bases lying between them. Looked up from germline, CDR1 is MNHEY and CDR2 is SMNVEV (reference sequence). The CDR3 length is 13 residues. The CDR3: CASRLHPTYEQYF. For the CDR3, the DNA is TGTGCCAGCAGGCTCCACCCAACCTACGAGCAGTACTTC.

This clonotype has a handful of counts. The chain employs TRBV5-5 and TRBJ2-7; D call uncertain. Germline loops: CDR1 SGHKS, CDR2 YYEKEE (reference sequence). The V end lost 4 bases, the J end lost 3 bases, and 17 bases lay between the germline ends. The CDR3 is made up of 15 amino acids. Written as DNA, the CDR3 is TGTGCCAGCAGCCCAAGCGACCCTACCTTCTACGAGCAGTACTTC. Encoded protein: CASSPSDPTFYEQYF.